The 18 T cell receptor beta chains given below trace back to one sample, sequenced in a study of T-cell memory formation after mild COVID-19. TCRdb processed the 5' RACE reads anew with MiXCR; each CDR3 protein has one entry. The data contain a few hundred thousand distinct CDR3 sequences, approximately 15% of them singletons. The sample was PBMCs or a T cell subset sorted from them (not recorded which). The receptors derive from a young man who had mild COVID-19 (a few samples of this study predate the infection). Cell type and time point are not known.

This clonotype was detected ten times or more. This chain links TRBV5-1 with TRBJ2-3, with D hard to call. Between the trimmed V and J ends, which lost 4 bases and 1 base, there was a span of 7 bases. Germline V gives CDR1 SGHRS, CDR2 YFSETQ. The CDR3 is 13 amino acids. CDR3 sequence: CASSGRGTDTQYF. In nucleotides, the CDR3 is TGCGCCAGCAGCGGTAGAGGCACAGATACGCAGTATTTT.

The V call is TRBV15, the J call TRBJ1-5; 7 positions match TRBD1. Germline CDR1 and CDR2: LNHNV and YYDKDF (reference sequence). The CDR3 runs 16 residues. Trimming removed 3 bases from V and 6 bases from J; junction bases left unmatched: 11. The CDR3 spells CATSSSGGGLFQPQHF. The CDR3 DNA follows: TGTGCCACCAGCAGTTCGGGAGGGGGCTTATTTCAGCCCCAGCATTTT. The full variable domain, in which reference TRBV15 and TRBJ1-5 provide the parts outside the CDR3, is DAMVIQNPRYQVTQFGKPVTLSCSQTLNHNVMYWYQQKSSQAPKLLFHYYDKDFNNEADTPDNFQSRRPNTSFCFLDIRSPGLGDTAMYLCATSSSGGGLFQPQHFGDGTRLSIL.

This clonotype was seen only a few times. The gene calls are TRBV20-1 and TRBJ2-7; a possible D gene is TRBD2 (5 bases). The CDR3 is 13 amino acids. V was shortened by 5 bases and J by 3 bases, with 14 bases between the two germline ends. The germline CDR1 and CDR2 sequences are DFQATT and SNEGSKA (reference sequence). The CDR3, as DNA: TGCAGTGCTCCTTCCGGAGGAAACTACGAGCAGTACTTC. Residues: CSAPSGGNYEQYF.

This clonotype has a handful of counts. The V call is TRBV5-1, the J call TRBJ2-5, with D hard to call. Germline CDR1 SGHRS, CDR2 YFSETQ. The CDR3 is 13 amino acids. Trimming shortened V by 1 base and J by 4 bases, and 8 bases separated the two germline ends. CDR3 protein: CASSLFTAETQYF. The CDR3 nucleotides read TGCGCCAGCAGCTTGTTTACTGCAGAGACCCAGTACTTC.

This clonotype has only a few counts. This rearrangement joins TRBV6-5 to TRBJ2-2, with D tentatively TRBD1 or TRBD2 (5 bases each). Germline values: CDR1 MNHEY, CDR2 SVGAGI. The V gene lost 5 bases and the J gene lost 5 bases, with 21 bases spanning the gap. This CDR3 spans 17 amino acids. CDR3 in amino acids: CASSQWDPPISTGELFF. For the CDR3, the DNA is TGTGCCAGCAGTCAATGGGACCCGCCGATTTCAACCGGGGAGCTGTTTTTT.

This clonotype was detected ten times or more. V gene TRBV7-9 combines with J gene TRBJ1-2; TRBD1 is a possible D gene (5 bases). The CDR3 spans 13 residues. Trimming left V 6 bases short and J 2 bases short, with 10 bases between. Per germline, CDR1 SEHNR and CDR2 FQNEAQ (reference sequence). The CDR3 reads CASSPGTNYGYTF. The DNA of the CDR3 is TGTGCCAGCAGTCCGGGGACCAACTATGGCTACACCTTC.

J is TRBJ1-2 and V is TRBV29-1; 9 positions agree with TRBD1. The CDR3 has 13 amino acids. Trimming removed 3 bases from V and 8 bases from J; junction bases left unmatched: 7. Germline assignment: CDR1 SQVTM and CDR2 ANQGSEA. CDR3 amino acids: CSVDWGQGNGYTF. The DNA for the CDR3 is TGCAGCGTTGACTGGGGACAGGGAAACGGCTACACCTTC.

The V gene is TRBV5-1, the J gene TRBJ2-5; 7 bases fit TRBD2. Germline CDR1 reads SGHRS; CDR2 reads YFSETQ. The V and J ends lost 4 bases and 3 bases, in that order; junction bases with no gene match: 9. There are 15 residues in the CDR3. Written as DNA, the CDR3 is TGCGCCAGCAGCCCCCTTGTGACTAGCAAAGAGACCCAGTACTTC. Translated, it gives CASSPLVTSKETQYF.

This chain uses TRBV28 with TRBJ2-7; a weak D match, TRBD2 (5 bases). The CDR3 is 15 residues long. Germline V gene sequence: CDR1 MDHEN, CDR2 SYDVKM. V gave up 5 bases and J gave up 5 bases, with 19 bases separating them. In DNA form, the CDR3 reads TGTGCCAGCAGTACCCGGGGTCCCCTCCCTAACGAGCAGTACTTC. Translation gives CASSTRGPLPNEQYF.

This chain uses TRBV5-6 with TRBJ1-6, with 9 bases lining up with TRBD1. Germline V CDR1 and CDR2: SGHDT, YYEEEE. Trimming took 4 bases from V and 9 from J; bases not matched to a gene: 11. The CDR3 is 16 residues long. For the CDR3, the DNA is TGTGCCAGCAGCCTAGCCTCCGGGACAGGGAGTTCACCCCTCCACTTT. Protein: CASSLASGTGSSPLHF.

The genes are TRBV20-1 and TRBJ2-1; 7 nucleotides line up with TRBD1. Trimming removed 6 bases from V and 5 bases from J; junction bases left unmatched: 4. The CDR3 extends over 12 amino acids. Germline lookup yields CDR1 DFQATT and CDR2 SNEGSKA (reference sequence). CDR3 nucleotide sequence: TGCAGTGCGGAGACAGGGAACAATGAGCAGTTCTTC. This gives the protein CSAETGNNEQFF.

The CDR3 loop is CASSLQLRPLHF. The CDR3 nucleotides are TGTGCCAGCAGCTTACAGCTACGTCCCCTCCACTTT. This chain connects TRBV7-8 to TRBJ1-6; D uncertain. V was clipped by 2 bases and J by 13 bases, with 9 bases between them. The CDR3 sequence is 12 residues long. Germline CDR1 SGHVS, CDR2 FQNEAQ. The full variable domain, in which reference TRBV7-8 and TRBJ1-6 provide the parts outside the CDR3, is GAGVSQSPRYKVAKRGQDVALRCDPISGHVSLFWYQQALGQGPEFLTYFQNEAQLDKSGLPSDRFFAERPEGSVSTLKIQRTQQEDSAVYLCASSLQLRPLHFGNGTRLTVT.

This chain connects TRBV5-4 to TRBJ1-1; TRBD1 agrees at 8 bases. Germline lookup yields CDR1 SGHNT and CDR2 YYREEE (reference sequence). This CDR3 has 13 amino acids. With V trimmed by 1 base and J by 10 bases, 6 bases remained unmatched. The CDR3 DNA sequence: TGTGCCAGCAGCTTGCCCAGGGGGCGAGTAGCTTTCTTT. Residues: CASSLPRGRVAFF.

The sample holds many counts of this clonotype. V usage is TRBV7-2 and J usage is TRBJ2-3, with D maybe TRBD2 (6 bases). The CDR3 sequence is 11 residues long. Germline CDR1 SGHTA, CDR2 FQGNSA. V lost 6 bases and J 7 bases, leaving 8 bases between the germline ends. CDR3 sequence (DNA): TGTGCCAGCAGGCGGGGAAATACGCAGTATTTT. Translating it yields CASRRGNTQYF. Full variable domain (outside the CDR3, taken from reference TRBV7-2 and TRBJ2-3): GAGVSQSPSNKVTEKGKDVELRCDPISGHTALYWYRQSLGQGLEFLIYFQGNSAPDKSGLPSDRFSAERTGGSVSTLTIQRTQQEDSAVYLCASRRGNTQYFGPGTRLTVL.

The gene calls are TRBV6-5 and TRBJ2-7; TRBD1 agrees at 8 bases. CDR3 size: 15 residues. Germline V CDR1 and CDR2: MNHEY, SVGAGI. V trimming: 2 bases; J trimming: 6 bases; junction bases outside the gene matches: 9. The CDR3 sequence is CASSYGGTGIREQYF. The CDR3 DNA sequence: TGTGCCAGCAGTTACGGAGGGACAGGTATCCGCGAGCAGTACTTC.

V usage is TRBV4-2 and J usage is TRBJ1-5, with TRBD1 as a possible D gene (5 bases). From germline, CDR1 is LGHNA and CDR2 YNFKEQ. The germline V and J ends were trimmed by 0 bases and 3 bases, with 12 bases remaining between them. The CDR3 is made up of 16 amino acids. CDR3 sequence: CASSQDSGRDNQPQHF. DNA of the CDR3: TGTGCCAGCAGCCAAGATTCGGGCAGGGACAATCAGCCCCAGCATTTT.

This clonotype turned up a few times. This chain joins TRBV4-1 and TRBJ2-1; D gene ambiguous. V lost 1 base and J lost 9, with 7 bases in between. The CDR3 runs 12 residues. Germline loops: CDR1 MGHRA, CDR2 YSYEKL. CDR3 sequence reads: CASSQVLGEQFF. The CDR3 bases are TGCGCCAGCAGCCAAGTATTAGGTGAGCAGTTCTTC.

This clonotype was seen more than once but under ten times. The CDR3 protein is CASSYTGSLRTTEAFF. DNA of the CDR3: TGCGCCAGCAGCTATACAGGGAGTTTAAGGACCACTGAAGCTTTCTTT. The rearrangement links TRBV4-1 to TRBJ1-1, with D maybe TRBD1 (6 bases). V lost 5 bases and J 4 bases, leaving 20 bases between the germline ends. This CDR3 is built from 16 residues. Germline-derived CDR1 and CDR2 are MGHRA and YSYEKL.